This T cell receptor (beta chain) was recorded in a study of cytotoxic CD8 clonotypes in ibrutinib-treated CLL. CDR3 length equals 14 residues. The V gene's germline CDR1 is MNHEY and CDR2 SVGAGI. V shed 8 bases and J 1 base; nucleotides not matched to a gene: 8. A 1 in 200,000 to 1 in 1 million T cell depth was the sequencing target. The table came from immunoSEQ multiplex PCR; TCRdb's copy has only in-frame clones and leaves some out. The sample lists 200,000 or so clones, about four fifths occurring once. The receptor was derived from a human donor with chronic lymphocytic leukemia. The chain combines TRBV6-5 with TRBJ2-7; 7 bases are a match to TRBD2. This specimen consisted of PBMCs, obtained after 12 months of ibrutinib treatment. DNA of the CDR3: TGTGCCAGCGGTCAGCGGGAATCTTCCTACGAGCAGTACTTC. The encoded protein is CASGQRESSYEQYF.